The present TCR beta chain was sequenced within a study of graft-versus-host responses after intestinal transplantation. Study information: Multivisceral, liver-intestinal, or isolated intestinal grafts went to recipients. Recipients were all induced with anti-thymocyte globulin, then given tacrolimus and steroids for 2 to 3 years.

Study-wide results and caveats: Patients who carried graft-donor T cell macrochimerism also had high graft-versus-host to host-versus-graft clonal ratios in their allografts.

With respect to this clone: What it binds is unknown.

CDR1 and CDR2 from the germline V gene are SGDLS and YYNGEE. This CDR3 spans 16 amino acids. TCRdb keeps only in-frame clones here, not all; method: immunoSEQ multiplex PCR. The sample consists of 25,000 or so clones, 85% to 95% of them appearing once. The chain has TRBV9 and TRBJ2-5, with a tentative D call TRBD1 (6 bases). The DNA end is a closer match to TRBJ2-7, so the J assignment may be wrong. The TCR comes from a human patient who received an intestinal transplant, so some T cells may come from the graft donor. The sample consisted of PBMCs, taken just over 38 days after intestinal transplant. This chain's CDR3 is CASSASYDRSSYEQYF. Written as DNA, the CDR3 is TGTGCCAGCAGCGCCAGCTACGACAGGAGCTCCTACGAGCAGTACTTC.